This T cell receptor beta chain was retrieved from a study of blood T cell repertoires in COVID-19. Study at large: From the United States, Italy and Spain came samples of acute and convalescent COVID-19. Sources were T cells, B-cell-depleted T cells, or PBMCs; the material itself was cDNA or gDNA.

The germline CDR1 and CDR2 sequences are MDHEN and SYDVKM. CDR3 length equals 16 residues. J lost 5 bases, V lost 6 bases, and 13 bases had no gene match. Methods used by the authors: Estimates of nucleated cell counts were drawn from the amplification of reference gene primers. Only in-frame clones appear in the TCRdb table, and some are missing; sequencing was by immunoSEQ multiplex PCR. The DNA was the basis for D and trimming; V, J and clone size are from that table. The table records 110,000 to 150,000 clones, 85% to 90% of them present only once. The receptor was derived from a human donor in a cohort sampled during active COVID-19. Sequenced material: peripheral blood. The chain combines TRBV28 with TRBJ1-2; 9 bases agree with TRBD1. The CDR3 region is CASRSTSQGALYGYTF. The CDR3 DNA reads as TGTGCCAGCAGGTCGACCTCACAGGGGGCGCTTTATGGCTACACCTTC.